This passage covers 12 T cell receptor beta chains from one sample sequenced in a study of T cell responses to AZD1222 COVID-19 vaccine (dated by TCRdb to the early 2020s). Library generation was performed with the immunoSEQ multiplex PCR assay. The source is immuneACCESS, and TCRdb retained only in-frame sequences with V and J called. Part of the clones is not carried over; for the studies checked, unresolved V genes explain less than half of this, and the remainder is unexplained. This sample is represented by 85,000 to 110,000 clones; 75% to 95% of them were singletons. Clones ranked in the top ten supply under 50% of the sample. Per the publication, the time point label means: baseline before first vaccination. The sequences come from peripheral blood, collected on day 0 of AZD1222 vaccination. All receptors derive from an adult in good health.

The chain joins TRBV9 to TRBJ2-7; no reliable D call. This CDR3 has 14 residues. Germline CDR1 and CDR2: SGDLS and YYNGEE. Trimming removed 2 bases at V and 0 bases at J, with 9 bases between. The CDR3 spells CASSVVSSSYEQYF. For the CDR3, the DNA is TGTGCCAGCAGCGTTGTCTCCAGCTCCTACGAGCAGTACTTC.

The chain employs TRBV7-2 and TRBJ1-5, with a weak D call TRBD1 (5 bases). Germline V gene data show CDR1 as SGHTA and CDR2 as FQGNSA. V lost 3 bases to trimming and J lost 0 bases, with 9 bases between them. This CDR3 has 15 residues. This chain's CDR3 is CASSFQGYSNQPQHF. The DNA for the CDR3 is TGTGCCAGCAGCTTTCAGGGTTATAGCAATCAGCCCCAGCATTTT.

The chain has TRBV7-2 and TRBJ1-5; D uncertain. Germline CDR1 is SGHTA and CDR2 is FQGNSA. CDR3 size: 16 residues. V was shortened by 2 bases and J by 3 bases, with 14 bases between the two germline ends. The CDR3 region has the DNA TGTGCCAGCAGCTTAACCCCGGACGGATACAATCAGCCCCAGCATTTT. Its translation: CASSLTPDGYNQPQHF.

V usage is TRBV6-5 and J usage is TRBJ2-7; D is ambiguous. V was trimmed by 8 bases and J by 0 bases, leaving 11 bases between them. The V gene's germline CDR1 is MNHEY and CDR2 SVGAGI. The CDR3 has 13 residues. CDR3 amino acids: CASGWSPSYEQYF. The CDR3 DNA sequence: TGTGCCAGCGGCTGGTCCCCCTCCTACGAGCAGTACTTC.

The J gene is TRBJ2-4, the V gene TRBV27; the match to TRBD2 covers 7 bases. This CDR3 comprises 15 residues. The V and J ends lost 0 bases and 8 bases, in that order; junction bases with no gene match: 7. From germline, CDR1 is MNHEY and CDR2 SMNVEV (reference sequence). CDR3 region: CASSLSGLRTHIQYF. CDR3 in DNA: TGTGCCAGCAGTTTATCGGGACTAAGAACCCACATTCAGTACTTC.

The chain employs TRBV5-1 and TRBJ2-3; the match to TRBD2 covers 12 bases. This CDR3 region has 17 residues. Trimming cost V 0 bases and J 3 bases; bases outside gene matches: 5. Germline values: CDR1 SGHRS, CDR2 YFSETQ. The CDR3 DNA sequence: TGCGCCAGCAGCTTGGCCGAGACTAGCGGGAGTACAGATACGCAGTATTTT. The encoded protein is CASSLAETSGSTDTQYF.

The rearrangement links TRBV5-4 to TRBJ1-6; 7 positions match TRBD1. Per the germline V gene, CDR1 is SGHNT and CDR2 is YYREEE (reference sequence). The CDR3 is 14 amino acids. Unmatched junction bases numbered 5, after V lost 4 bases and J lost 7 bases. Written as DNA, the CDR3 is TGTGCCAGCAGCACCGGACAGGTGAATTCACCCCTCCACTTT. It specifies CASSTGQVNSPLHF.

The chain links TRBV2 to TRBJ2-3, with D perhaps TRBD2 (6 bases). V lost 4 bases and J 11 bases, leaving 22 bases between the germline ends. This CDR3 contains 15 residues. In germline, CDR1 is SNHLY, CDR2 FYNNEI. The DNA for the CDR3 is TGTGCCAGCAGTGGGGGACTTTCGGAGGGGATCGGGCAGTATTTT. This gives the protein CASSGGLSEGIGQYF.

This chain uses TRBV10-3 with TRBJ2-2; D unresolved. Germline CDR1 and CDR2: ENHRY and SYGVKD. V shed 2 bases and J shed 3 bases, with 7 bases lying between them. This CDR3 has 14 amino acids. CDR3 bases: TGTGCCATCAGTGAGACTGGGGACACCGGGGAGCTGTTTTTT. It translates to CAISETGDTGELFF.

The chain uses TRBV13 and TRBJ1-2; TRBD1 matches at 10 bases. Germline CDR1 and CDR2: PRHDT and FYEKMQ (reference sequence). The V and J ends lost 4 bases and 8 bases, in that order; junction bases with no gene match: 7. The CDR3 is made up of 14 amino acids. CDR3 DNA: TGTGCCAGCAGCTCAGAGGACAGGGGGATGGGCTACACCTTC. Its translation is CASSSEDRGMGYTF. Complete variable domain (other parts from reference TRBV13 and TRBJ1-2): AAGVIQSPRHLIKEKRETATLKCYPIPRHDTVYWYQQGPGQDPQFLISFYEKMQSDKGSIPDRFSAQQFSDYHSELNMSSLELGDSALYFCASSSEDRGMGYTFGSGTRLTVV.

This clone was detected a few times. The chain combines TRBV19 with TRBJ1-1; D may be TRBD1 (5 bases). CDR3 length: 13 residues. Germline V lookup: CDR1 LNHDA, CDR2 SQIVND (reference sequence). With 4 bases removed from V and 1 base from J, the gap between germline ends came to 7 bases. The CDR3 spells CASSTTANTEAFF. The CDR3 DNA sequence: TGTGCCAGTAGTACGACAGCGAACACTGAAGCTTTCTTT.

The V call is TRBV12-3 or TRBV12-4, the J call TRBJ2-7, with unresolved D. Trimming cost V 8 bases and J 2 bases, with 7 bases left between them. The CDR3 has 11 residues. The CDR3, as DNA: TGTGCCAGCTGCTGGCCCTACGAGCAGTACTTC. Protein: CASCWPYEQYF.